Listed below are T cell receptor beta chains from one sample, sequenced in a study of shared clonotypes between healthy human individuals. Profiled with immunoSEQ multiplex PCR; TCRdb holds only in-frame clones, not every one. The sample lists about 500,000 clones, approximately 71% occurring once. The sequenced sample was PBMCs. The receptors were sampled from a middle-aged woman in good health. Some clones in this sample may be carry-over from other donors' samples. The CDR3 runs from the conserved cysteine through the conserved F or W. The D gene is left open where the match is weak. Rows may omit the clone size; those that give it use once, few, many or a size class.

clone size	D gene	J gene	V gene	CDR3 protein	CDR3 DNA
NA	NA	TRBJ2-7	TRBV9	CASSVGGAGIHEQYF	TGTGCCAGCAGCGTAGGCGGGGCTGGGATCCACGAGCAGTACTTC
NA	NA	TRBJ2-5	TRBV15	CATSRSLTTGETQYF	TGTGCCACCAGCAGATCCCTGACGACTGGAGAGACCCAGTACTTC
NA	TRBD1	TRBJ2-7	TRBV11-3	CASSRGTGNYEQYF	TGTGCCAGCAGCCGGGGGACAGGGAACTACGAGCAGTACTTC
NA	NA	TRBJ2-7	TRBV5-1	CASSFSDPSYEQYF	TGCGCCAGCAGCTTCTCAGACCCATCCTACGAGCAGTACTTC
NA	NA	TRBJ2-7	TRBV2	CASRNTGYSYEQYF	TGTGCCAGCAGAAATACAGGGTACTCCTACGAGCAGTACTTC
NA	NA	TRBJ2-1	TRBV5-6	CASSSLRGHGEQFF	TGTGCCAGCAGCTCGCTGCGGGGTCACGGGGAGCAGTTCTTC
NA	TRBD2	TRBJ2-1	TRBV9	CASSPAGGRGHEQFF	TGTGCCAGCAGCCCAGCGGGGGGGCGCGGCCATGAGCAGTTCTTC
NA	NA	TRBJ1-2	TRBV28	CASSLGQNYGYTF	TGTGCCAGCAGTTTAGGACAGAACTATGGCTACACCTTC
many	NA	TRBJ2-7	TRBV7-2	CASSLGYAPSYEQYF	TGTGCCAGCAGCCTAGGATATGCGCCTTCCTACGAGCAGTACTTC
NA	NA	TRBJ2-1	TRBV28	CASSLGGGLNEQFF	TGTGCCAGCAGTTTAGGTGGGGGGCTGAATGAGCAGTTCTTC
NA	NA	TRBJ1-5	TRBV6-9	CASSYSWGVGDCQPRHF	TGTGCCAGCAGCTATTCTTGGGGAGTTGGGGATTGTCAGCCCCGGCATTTT
once	NA	TRBJ2-1	TRBV7-8	CASSLAGTRTLNEQFF	TGTGCCAGCAGCTTAGCCGGGACCAGAACCCTCAATGAGCAGTTCTTC